The rows below give T cell receptor beta chains drawn from one sample of a study of shared clonotypes between healthy human individuals. Sequenced by immunoSEQ multiplex PCR; TCRdb stores in-frame clones only, minus some. The sample lists roughly 640,000 clones, less than 85% occurring once. The sequenced sample was memory CD4+ T cells sorted from blood. The origin of the receptors is a woman aged 25 to 39 in good health. Each CDR3 is given with its conserved first and last residue. D genes are given only for firm matches. Clone size is stated in some rows and not others, as once, few, many or a class when expanded.

J gene	clone size	V gene	D gene	CDR3 DNA	CDR3 protein
TRBJ2-7	many	TRBV28	TRBD1	TGTGCCAGCACCTACTCCGGGACAGGGGTGTATTACGAGCAGTACTTC	CASTYSGTGVYYEQYF
TRBJ2-4	.	TRBV19	.	TGTGCCAGTAGTATGGAGAAAAGAGCCAAAAACATTCAGTACTTC	CASSMEKRAKNIQYF
TRBJ2-1	.	TRBV11-2	TRBD2	TGTGCCAGCAGCTCCCTGACTAGCGGGGCTTACAATGAGCAGTTCTTC	CASSSLTSGAYNEQFF
TRBJ2-1	.	TRBV29-1	TRBD2	TGCAGCCATAGCGGGAGTGGTTACAATGAGCAGTTCTTC	CSHSGSGYNEQFF
TRBJ2-6	.	TRBV6-5	.	TGTGCCAGCAGGCCCTCTGGGGCCAACGTCCTGACTTTC	CASRPSGANVLTF
TRBJ2-1	few	TRBV7-3	.	TGTGCCAGCAGCATTAAGACAGGTTCAACTAATGAGCAGTTCTTC	CASSIKTGSTNEQFF
TRBJ2-3	.	TRBV19	TRBD2	TGTGCCAGTAGAGAAACTAGCGGGAGGGGCACAGATACGCAGTATTTT	CASRETSGRGTDTQYF
TRBJ2-5	once	TRBV5-6	TRBD1	TGTGCCAGCAGCTTGAGACAGGGGCCGCAAGAGACCCAGTACTTC	CASSLRQGPQETQYF
TRBJ2-1	.	TRBV2	TRBD2	TGTGCCAGCAGTGGAGGACTAGCGGGAGAATTTGGTGAGCAGTTCTTC	CASSGGLAGEFGEQFF
TRBJ2-1	.	TRBV5-1	TRBD1	TGCGCCAGCAGCTTGGTGGGACAGGGCTACAATGAGCAGTTCTTC	CASSLVGQGYNEQFF
TRBJ1-3	.	TRBV10-3	TRBD1	TGTGCCATCAGTCAGACAGGGGCTGGAAACACCATATATTTT	CAISQTGAGNTIYF
TRBJ2-3	once	TRBV28	TRBD2	TGTGCCAGCGAGGATAGCGGGGCGGGTACGCAGTATTTT	CASEDSGAGTQYF
TRBJ1-2	many	TRBV9	.	TGTGCCAGCAGCGAGGAGAATAACTATGGCTACACCTTC	CASSEENNYGYTF
TRBJ2-7	.	TRBV27	TRBD2	TGTGCCAGCAGTTTCGGCGGGAGAGATGCCGAGCAGTACTTC	CASSFGGRDAEQYF
TRBJ1-4	.	TRBV4-1	.	TGCGCCAGCAGGTATCGCAGGGAGGCCCCGGCAAAAGAAAAACTGTTTTTT	CASRYRREAPAKEKLFF
TRBJ2-7	once	TRBV21-1	.	TGTGCCAGCACCAAGGGACAGATCGACTACGAGCAGTACTTC	CASTKGQIDYEQYF
TRBJ2-5	.	TRBV11-1	.	TGTGCCAGCAGCACCGGGACCCCCGGAACGGAGACCCAGTACTTC	CASSTGTPGTETQYF
TRBJ2-7	once	TRBV5-1	TRBD2	TGCGCCAGCAGCGTGACTAGCTCTGGCGCCGAGCAGTACTTC	CASSVTSSGAEQYF
TRBJ1-1	.	TRBV21-1	.	TGTGCCAGCAGAGCGGGGGTGGGAAAGAACACTGAAGCTTTCTTT	CASRAGVGKNTEAFF
TRBJ2-1	few	TRBV5-1	.	TGCGCCAGCAGCTTGGACCACTCCTACAATGAGCAGTTCTTC	CASSLDHSYNEQFF
TRBJ1-2	.	TRBV28	TRBD1	TGTGCCAGCAGTGTTCTCACCGGGACAGGAGGCGGTGGCTACACCTTC	CASSVLTGTGGGGYTF
TRBJ1-2	.	TRBV25-1	.	TGTGCCAGCAGTGAACTGGACTCATATGGCTACACCTTC	CASSELDSYGYTF
TRBJ2-7	once	TRBV18	.	TGTGCCAGCTCCCCCGGGAACTCCTACGAGCAGTACTTC	CASSPGNSYEQYF
TRBJ2-7	.	TRBV13	TRBD2	TGTGCCAGCAGCGAAACCCGACTAGCGGGAGACTACGAGCAGTACTTC	CASSETRLAGDYEQYF
TRBJ1-2	.	TRBV6-1	.	TGTGCCAGCAGTGAAGCTGAGGCAGCTTATGGCTACACCTTC	CASSEAEAAYGYTF
TRBJ1-2	.	TRBV18	TRBD1	TGTGCCAGCTCACCACCGGGACAGGCTTTGTTGAATGGCTACACCTTC	CASSPPGQALLNGYTF